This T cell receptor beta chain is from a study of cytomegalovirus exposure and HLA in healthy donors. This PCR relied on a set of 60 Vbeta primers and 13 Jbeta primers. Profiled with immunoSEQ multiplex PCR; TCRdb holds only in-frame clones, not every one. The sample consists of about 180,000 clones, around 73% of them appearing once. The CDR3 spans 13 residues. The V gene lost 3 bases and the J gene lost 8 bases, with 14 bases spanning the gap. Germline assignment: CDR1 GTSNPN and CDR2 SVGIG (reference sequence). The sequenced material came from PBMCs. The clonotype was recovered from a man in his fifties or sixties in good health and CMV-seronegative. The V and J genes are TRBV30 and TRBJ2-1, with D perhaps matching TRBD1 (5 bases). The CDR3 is CAWRDTPVHEQFF. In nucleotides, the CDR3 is TGTGCCTGGAGGGACACCCCGGTCCATGAGCAGTTCTTC.